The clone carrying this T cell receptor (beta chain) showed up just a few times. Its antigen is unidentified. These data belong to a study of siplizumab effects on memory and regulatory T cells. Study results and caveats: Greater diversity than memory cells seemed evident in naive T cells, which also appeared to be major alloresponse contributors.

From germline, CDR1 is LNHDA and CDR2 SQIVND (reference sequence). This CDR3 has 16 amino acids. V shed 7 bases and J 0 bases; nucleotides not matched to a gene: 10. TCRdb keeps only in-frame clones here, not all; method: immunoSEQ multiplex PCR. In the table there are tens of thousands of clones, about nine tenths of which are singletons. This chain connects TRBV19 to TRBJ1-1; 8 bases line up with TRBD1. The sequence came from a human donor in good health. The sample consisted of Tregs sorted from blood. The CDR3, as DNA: TGTGCCAGTACCTTCAGGACAGGGAAAGTGAACACTGAAGCTTTCTTT. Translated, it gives CASTFRTGKVNTEAFF.